This TCR beta chain was sequenced in a study of PD-1 blockade in classical Hodgkin lymphoma. Whole-study results and caveats: Whereas CD4+ TCR diversity had risen significantly by C4D1, CD8+ TCR diversity had not.

The CDR3 length is 15 residues. The germline V gene encodes CDR1 SGDLS and CDR2 YYNGEE. V was trimmed by 0 bases and J by 5 bases, leaving 9 bases between them. This clone was detected once. Its antigen is not identified. Time point of the sample: cycle 4 day 1 (C4D1), after less than 7 weeks of nivolumab. Following autologous stem cell transplantation, relapse occurred in every patient, and exposure to brentuximab vedotin varied. The repertoire was sequenced with immunoSEQ multiplex PCR; TCRdb's copy has only in-frame clones and lacks some. In the table there are 21,000 or so clones, approximately 85% of which are singletons.

The sequencing here drew on peripheral blood mononuclear cells (PBMCs), taken before the fourth cycle of nivolumab. The receptor comes from a human donor with classical Hodgkin lymphoma. V usage is TRBV9 and J usage is TRBJ1-6; TRBD1 is a possible D gene (5 bases). CDR3 loop: CASSVGGGDNSPLHF. The CDR3 region has the DNA TGTGCCAGCAGCGTAGGCGGGGGAGATAATTCACCCCTCCACTTT.